The 25 T cell receptor beta chains presented below share a single source sample, sequenced in a study of T cell responses to AZD1222 COVID-19 vaccine. Sequencing was performed with immunoSEQ multiplex PCR; in TCRdb, only in-frame clones are kept and a portion is missing. The sample records about 160,000 clones, roughly 90% being singletons. The input for sequencing was peripheral blood, taken 28 days after the second AZD1222 dose. Source of these receptors: an adult who received the AZD1222 COVID-19 vaccine.

V and J are TRBV3-1 (or the pseudogene TRBV3-2) and TRBJ1-1; D remains ambiguous. This CDR3 is built from 13 residues. CDR1 and CDR2 from the germline V gene are LGHDT and YNNKEL (reference sequence). V was trimmed by 3 bases and J by 5 bases, leaving 10 bases between them. The CDR3 bases are TGTGCCAGCAGCCAGGTAAGGTTTACTGAAGCTTTCTTT. Translation: CASSQVRFTEAFF.

The chain carries TRBV9 and TRBJ1-5; D perhaps matches TRBD1 (5 bases). Germline V lookup: CDR1 SGDLS, CDR2 YYNGEE. The CDR3 totals 15 residues. The V and J ends lost 3 bases and 7 bases respectively, with 17 bases between them. For the CDR3, the DNA is TGTGCCAGCAGCGCGACAGCCAAAATTCTCCAGCCCCAGCATTTT. It yields the protein CASSATAKILQPQHF.

The chain recombines TRBV5-4 with TRBJ1-3; 11 bases match TRBD1. Germline values: CDR1 SGHNT, CDR2 YYREEE (reference sequence). The CDR3 loop spans 15 amino acids. V gave up 5 bases and J gave up 2 bases; unmatched junction bases: 3. In nucleotides, the CDR3 is TGTGCCAGCAGGGACAGGGGGCAGGCTGGAAACACCATATATTTT. It translates to CASRDRGQAGNTIYF.

The rearrangement uses TRBV24-1 and TRBJ2-2, with 9 bases fitting TRBD1. V gave up 0 bases and J gave up 2 bases; unmatched junction bases: 3. Per germline, CDR1 KGHDR and CDR2 SFDVKD. The CDR3 loop spans 17 amino acids. Written as DNA, the CDR3 is TGTGCCACCAGTGATTTGCACACAGGGGGCAACACCGGGGAGCTGTTTTTT. Its protein is CATSDLHTGGNTGELFF.

This clone was found once. The CDR3 coding sequence is TGTGCCAGTAGTCTCCGGGAGGGGCGAGGCTACACCTTC. It yields the protein CASSLREGRGYTF. V usage is TRBV19 and J usage is TRBJ1-2; D is possibly TRBD1 (5 bases). CDR1 and CDR2 from the germline V gene are LNHDA and SQIVND (reference sequence). The V and J ends lost 5 bases and 8 bases respectively, with 15 bases between them. There are 13 residues in the CDR3.

The chain has TRBV3-1 (or the pseudogene TRBV3-2) and TRBJ2-2, with 10 bases matching TRBD2. The CDR3 spans 15 residues. After removal of 8 bases from V and 5 bases from J, the junction contained 8 bases not matched to a gene. Germline V gene data show CDR1 as LGHDT and CDR2 as YNNKEL (reference sequence). Written as DNA, the CDR3 is TGTGCCAGCCGCCGACTAGCGGGTATGACCGGGGAGCTGTTTTTT. Protein: CASRRLAGMTGELFF.

This clone was found once. J is TRBJ2-7 and V is TRBV4-1; D is ambiguous. Per the germline V gene, CDR1 is MGHRA and CDR2 is YSYEKL. CDR3 length: 16 amino acids. V was clipped by 1 base and J by 0 bases, with 13 bases between them. The CDR3 DNA is TGCGCCAGCAGCCAAGTACCCGGACCAAGCTCCTACGAGCAGTACTTC. Protein product: CASSQVPGPSSYEQYF.

This sequence joins TRBV5-5 and TRBJ2-3, with D uncertain. Germline values: CDR1 SGHKS, CDR2 YYEKEE (reference sequence). Trimming stripped 1 base from V and 8 bases from J, with 8 bases between. This CDR3 contains 12 residues. CDR3 sequence: CASSLFLSTQYF. The CDR3, as DNA: TGTGCCAGCAGCTTGTTTCTTAGTACGCAGTATTTT.

The genes are TRBV15 and TRBJ2-3, with TRBD2 matching 11 bases. Germline V gene sequence: CDR1 LNHNV, CDR2 YYDKDF (reference sequence). This CDR3 region has 18 residues. With 1 base clipped from V and 8 bases from J, the junction kept 14 bases outside the gene matches. CDR3 nucleotides: TGTGCCACCAGCAGAGCAAAGGATAATAGCGGGAGGGTACGTACGCAGTATTTT. It yields the protein CATSRAKDNSGRVRTQYF.

The J gene is TRBJ2-2, the V gene TRBV20-1; no reliable D call. Germline-derived CDR1 and CDR2 are DFQATT and SNEGSKA (reference sequence). V was clipped by 4 bases and J by 3 bases, with 6 bases between them. There are 12 residues in the CDR3. The CDR3 loop reads CSAIEDTGELFF. CDR3 DNA: TGCAGTGCTATTGAAGACACCGGGGAGCTGTTTTTT.

A word on this clone: Germline is not matched at one junction end, which may reflect a read error. The V gene is TRBV3-1 (or the pseudogene TRBV3-2), the J gene TRBJ2-3; 9 nucleotides align to TRBD2. Germline V CDR1 and CDR2: LGHDT, YNNKEL (reference sequence). The length of the CDR3 is 15 residues. Written as DNA, the CDR3 is TGTGCCAGCAGTCAAGGCGGCGGGAGGGCCGATACGCAGTATTTT. Translated, it gives CASSQGGGRADTQYF.

The V gene is TRBV2, the J gene TRBJ1-5; D is ambiguous. The CDR3 length is 14 residues. Germline loops: CDR1 SNHLY, CDR2 FYNNEI. Trimming took 3 bases from V and 4 from J, leaving 10 bases between them. As DNA, the CDR3 is TGTGCCAGCAGTGAGAACGGACCTAATCAGCCCCAGCATTTT. Translating it yields CASSENGPNQPQHF.

This chain uses TRBV9 with TRBJ2-1; 11 bases are a match to TRBD2. V trimming: 6 bases; J trimming: 8 bases; junction bases outside the gene matches: 7. The CDR3 runs 14 residues. Per germline, CDR1 SGDLS and CDR2 YYNGEE. The CDR3 nucleotides read TGTGCCAGCACCAAGACTAGCGGGATGCATGAGCAGTTCTTC. Amino acid sequence: CASTKTSGMHEQFF.

The chain recombines TRBV7-8 with TRBJ2-3; D gene uncertain. The V end lost 3 bases, the J end lost 5 bases, and 9 bases lay between the germline ends. This CDR3 comprises 13 residues. Germline V lookup: CDR1 SGHVS, CDR2 FQNEAQ. The CDR3 spells CASSFPGVDTQYF. The CDR3 bases are TGTGCCAGCAGCTTTCCAGGCGTAGATACGCAGTATTTT.

The rearrangement joins TRBV6-5 to TRBJ2-7, with D possibly TRBD2 on 5 matching bases. Germline V CDR1 and CDR2: MNHEY, SVGAGI. CDR3 length equals 12 residues. The V end was cut by 2 bases, the J end by 6 bases, with 8 bases between. CDR3 loop: CASSYGGGEQYF. Here the CDR3 DNA reads TGTGCCAGCAGTTACGGAGGCGGCGAGCAGTACTTC.

The CDR3 DNA is TGTGCCAGTTTCAAGGACAGGGTCTACTACGAGCAGTACTTC. Its protein product is CASFKDRVYYEQYF. The chain recombines TRBV2 with TRBJ2-7; 8 nucleotides align to TRBD1. With V trimmed by 9 bases and J by 3 bases, 10 bases remained unmatched. This CDR3 has 14 residues. Germline CDR1 and CDR2: SNHLY and FYNNEI.

This clone appeared once. This chain connects TRBV2 to TRBJ2-1; D remains unclear. The CDR3 loop spans 13 amino acids. V lost 6 bases and J lost 3, with 9 bases in between. The germline V gene encodes CDR1 SNHLY and CDR2 FYNNEI. CDR3 bases: TGTGCCAGCAGAGGGTGGGGCTACAATGAGCAGTTCTTC. Its protein is CASRGWGYNEQFF.

The genes are TRBV28 and TRBJ1-5, with 10 bases matching TRBD1. Germline V gene data show CDR1 as MDHEN and CDR2 as SYDVKM. The length of the CDR3 is 15 residues. V lost 5 bases to trimming and J lost 5 bases; unmatched junction nucleotides: 6. The DNA for the CDR3 is TGTGCCAGCAGTCCCGACAGGGGGCGCGATCAGCCCCAGCATTTT. The encoded protein is CASSPDRGRDQPQHF.

The chain combines TRBV27 with TRBJ2-7; D is possibly TRBD2 (6 bases). The CDR3 has 15 residues. The V gene's germline CDR1 is MNHEY and CDR2 SMNVEV (reference sequence). Trimming took off 9 bases at V and 3 bases at J, with 21 bases between the two ends. The CDR3 region has the DNA TGTGCCAGTCTCCACGGGCGGGATTTTAGCTACGAGCAGTACTTC. This gives the protein CASLHGRDFSYEQYF.

The chain couples TRBV25-1 to TRBJ2-7; 7 bases agree with TRBD1. Per germline, CDR1 MGHDK and CDR2 SYGVNS. V trimming: 6 bases; J trimming: 4 bases; junction bases outside the gene matches: 6. The CDR3 contains 13 residues. As DNA, the CDR3 is TGTGCCAGCAGGGTAACAGGGGAGTACGAGCAGTACTTC. It is translated as CASRVTGEYEQYF.

This clone was detected only once. The chain has TRBV21-1 and TRBJ1-1. TRBV21-1 is termed a pseudogene. The CDR3 consists of 14 residues. For the CDR3, the DNA is TGTGCCAGCAGCAAAGTTGAGTTGAACACTGAAGCTTTCTTT. It yields the protein CASSKVELNTEAFF.

This clone was seen once. The V and J genes are TRBV2 and TRBJ2-7; a weak D match, TRBD2 (6 bases). Germline lookup yields CDR1 SNHLY and CDR2 FYNNEI. The ends were cut back, 1 base at V and 4 bases at J, with 17 bases in the middle. This CDR3 has 16 amino acids. The CDR3 region has the DNA TGTGCCAGCAGTGAAGAGGAGGGACTCGGACTTTACGAGCAGTACTTC. Its protein is CASSEEEGLGLYEQYF.

The chain combines TRBV19 with TRBJ1-5, with a possible D match to TRBD1 (6 bases). Trimming took off 7 bases at V and 7 bases at J, with 26 bases between the two ends. The CDR3 spans 17 residues. CDR1 is LNHDA, CDR2 SQIVND, per germline (reference sequence). CDR3 loop: CASTTESLRSRGQPQHF. The CDR3 bases are TGTGCCAGTACTACCGAAAGCCTCAGGTCCAGGGGCCAGCCCCAGCATTTT. Using reference TRBV19 and TRBJ1-5 for the parts outside the CDR3, the full variable domain is DGGITQSPKYLFRKEGQNVTLSCEQNLNHDAMYWYRQDPGQGLRLIYYSQIVNDFQKGDIAEGYSVSREKKESFPLTVTSAQKNPTAFYLCASTTESLRSRGQPQHFGDGTRLSIL.

The J gene is TRBJ1-2, the V gene TRBV6-6; 8 bases match TRBD1. V lost 2 bases and J lost 2; bases outside the gene matches: 4. The germline CDR1 and CDR2 sequences are MNHNY and SVGAGI (reference sequence). CDR3 length: 15 amino acids. The CDR3 region has the DNA TGTGCCAGCAGTTACCTCCGGACAGGGAACTATGGCTACACCTTC. The encoded protein is CASSYLRTGNYGYTF.

The genes are TRBV18 and TRBJ1-2; D gene ambiguous. Germline V gene sequence: CDR1 KGHSH, CDR2 LQKENI. V lost 3 bases and J lost 3, with 11 bases in between. The CDR3 is 14 amino acids. Here the CDR3 reads CASSPARSDYGYTF. Here the CDR3 DNA reads TGTGCCAGCTCACCTGCCAGGTCGGACTATGGCTACACCTTC.